Reported below is one TCR beta chain. Reverse transcription of about 0.5 to 1 ug RNA was carried out with random hexamers. Each CDR3 protein is one row after TCRdb ran MiXCR on the immunoSEQ multiplex PCR reads. The sample lists 240,000 or so distinct CDR3 sequences; about 96% were seen once. V trimming: 5 bases; J trimming: 4 bases; junction bases outside the gene matches: 7. This CDR3 comprises 14 residues. The CD8+ and CD4+ T cells were negatively isolated, with the TEMRA cells enriched by FACS. The entry originates in a study of CD8 T cells in Susac syndrome. The sequenced sample was CD4+ T cells from PBMCs. The rearrangement uses TRBV12-3 or TRBV12-4 and TRBJ1-2, with TRBD1 matching over 7 bases. This clonotype was sampled from a human donor with Susac syndrome. As DNA, the CDR3 is TGTGCCAGCAGTCGCACAGGGGCCTTCTATGGCTACACCTTC. Translation: CASSRTGAFYGYTF.